Following are 9 T cell receptor beta chains from one sample sequenced in a study of blood T cell repertoires in COVID-19. Only in-frame clones appear in the TCRdb table, and some are missing; sequencing was by immunoSEQ multiplex PCR. The sample lists 300,000 to 450,000 clones; 80% to 90% were seen once. Material: PBMCs or T cells enriched from blood (not recorded which). These receptor sequences come from a man younger than 45 who had recovered from COVID-19.

The V and J genes are TRBV12-5 and TRBJ2-7, with 7 bases matching TRBD1. Germline CDR1 reads LGHNT; CDR2 reads FRNRAP. This CDR3 has 12 amino acids. With 6 bases clipped from V and 3 bases from J, the junction kept 2 bases outside the gene matches. CDR3 in DNA: TGTGCTAGTGGCCGGGACAGCTACGAGCAGTACTTC. It specifies CASGRDSYEQYF.

The chain has TRBV11-3 and TRBJ2-3; D possibly corresponds to TRBD2 (6 bases). CDR3 length: 15 amino acids. Trimming removed 5 bases from V and 0 bases from J, with 12 bases in between. Per germline, CDR1 SGHNT and CDR2 YENEEA. In DNA, the CDR3 is TGTGCCAGCAGCCAGGGCGGGGTCAGCACAGATACGCAGTATTTT. Residues: CASSQGGVSTDTQYF.

The V and J genes are TRBV9 and TRBJ1-3; D gene uncertain. Germline CDR1 and CDR2: SGDLS and YYNGEE. The CDR3 extends over 16 amino acids. The V end lost 3 bases, the J end lost 0 bases, and 13 bases lay between the germline ends. The CDR3 loop is CASSARISSSGNTIYF. CDR3 DNA sequence: TGTGCCAGCAGCGCCAGGATATCGTCCTCTGGAAACACCATATATTTT.

The chain combines TRBV29-1 with TRBJ1-1; possible D gene TRBD1, 5 bases. V lost 6 bases to trimming and J lost 8 bases, with 10 bases between them. The CDR3 contains 10 residues. Per germline, CDR1 SQVTM and CDR2 ANQGSEA. The chain's CDR3 is CSVLTVEAFF. DNA of the CDR3: TGCAGCGTCTTGACAGTCGAAGCTTTCTTT.

The rearrangement links TRBV27 to TRBJ1-4; TRBD1 agrees at 9 bases. V was pared by 6 bases and J by 5 bases, with 7 bases of the junction left unmatched. This CDR3 is 15 amino acids long. Germline CDR1 and CDR2: MNHEY and SMNVEV (reference sequence). The CDR3 DNA reads as TGTGCCAGCAGCCGCGCGGGACAGGGAAATGAAAAACTGTTTTTT. Translation: CASSRAGQGNEKLFF. Using reference TRBV27 and TRBJ1-4 for the parts outside the CDR3, the full variable domain is EAQVTQNPRYLITVTGKKLTVTCSQNMNHEYMSWYRQDPGLGLRQIYYSMNVEVTDKGDVPEGYKVSRKEKRNFPLILESPSPNQTSLYFCASSRAGQGNEKLFFGSGTQLSVL.

Note on this clone: The identical CDR3 is also encoded by other nucleotide sequences in the sample. The chain employs TRBV28 and TRBJ1-2; D is uncertain. The V and J ends lost 4 bases and 5 bases respectively, with 5 bases between them. Germline-derived CDR1 and CDR2 are MDHEN and SYDVKM. This CDR3 region has 11 residues. CDR3 in DNA: TGTGCCAGCAGTTCCTCGTATGGCTACACCTTC. Translating it yields CASSSSYGYTF.

This clone was observed a single time. V and J are TRBV30 and TRBJ1-2; the D gene is possibly TRBD1 (5 bases). This CDR3 has 14 amino acids. V lost 2 bases, J lost 0 bases, and 10 bases lay in between. Germline lookup yields CDR1 GTSNPN and CDR2 SVGIG (reference sequence). DNA of the CDR3: TGTGCCTGGAGTAGACAGTTTGCTAACTATGGCTACACCTTC. It encodes CAWSRQFANYGYTF.

The J gene is TRBJ1-4, the V gene TRBV5-8, with D perhaps matching TRBD1 (5 bases). CDR1 and CDR2 from the germline V gene are SGHTS and YDEGEE. The CDR3 consists of 16 residues. Trimming pared 0 bases from V and 8 bases from J, leaving 17 bases between. The CDR3 loop reads CASSLARQGLGEKLFF. Written as DNA, the CDR3 is TGTGCCAGCAGCTTGGCGAGGCAGGGCCTGGGGGAAAAACTGTTTTTT.

V usage is TRBV29-1 and J usage is TRBJ2-5; no firm D call. The CDR3 runs 14 residues. With 1 base removed from V and 0 bases from J, the gap between germline ends came to 9 bases. Germline CDR1 reads SQVTM; CDR2 reads ANQGSEA. The chain's CDR3 is CSVEVRWYQETQYF. In DNA form, the CDR3 reads TGCAGCGTTGAAGTTCGGTGGTACCAAGAGACCCAGTACTTC.